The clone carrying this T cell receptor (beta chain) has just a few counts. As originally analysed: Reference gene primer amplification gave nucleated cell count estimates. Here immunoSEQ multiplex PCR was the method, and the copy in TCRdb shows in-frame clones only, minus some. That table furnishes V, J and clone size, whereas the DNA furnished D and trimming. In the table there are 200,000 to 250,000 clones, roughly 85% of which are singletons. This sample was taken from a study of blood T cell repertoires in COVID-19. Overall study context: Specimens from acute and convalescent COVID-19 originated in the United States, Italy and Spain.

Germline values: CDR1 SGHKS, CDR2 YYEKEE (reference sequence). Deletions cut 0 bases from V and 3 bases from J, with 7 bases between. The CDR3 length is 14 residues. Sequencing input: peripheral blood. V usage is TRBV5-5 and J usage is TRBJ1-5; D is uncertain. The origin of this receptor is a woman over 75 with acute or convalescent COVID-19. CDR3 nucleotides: TGTGCCAGCAGCTTGGACACCTTCAATCAGCCCCAGCATTTT. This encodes CASSLDTFNQPQHF.